The clone carrying this TCR beta chain was counted only a few times. The data were taken from a study of blood T cells in healthy people across ages. Study-wide context: T cells yielded about one barcoded beta molecule per two cells through template switching.

A J-beta primer mix and a sample-barcoded 5' primer were used in a second PCR of about 7 to 11 cycles. MiXCR, applied by TCRdb to the 5' RACE reads, yields one record per CDR3 protein. The table includes about 1.1 million distinct CDR3 sequences, around two fifths detected once. The specimen was blood. The sequence was obtained from a man aged 18 to 29 in good health.

CDR3 bases: TGTGCCAGCAGTTGGGGGGTTGGTATATATGGCTACACCTTC. As protein: CASSWGVGIYGYTF. V and J are TRBV27 and TRBJ1-2; D possibly corresponds to TRBD1 (5 bases). The V and J ends lost 4 bases and 5 bases respectively, with 14 bases between them. The CDR3 spans 14 residues. Germline-derived CDR1 and CDR2 are MNHEY and SMNVEV (reference sequence).